A single sample is the source of the 21 T cell receptor beta chains below, sequenced in a study of CD4 T cells in relation to SARS-CoV-2 and coronaviruses. For these TCRs, the target antigens are not known. Only in-frame clones appear in the TCRdb table, and some are missing; sequencing was by immunoSEQ multiplex PCR. This sample carries about 40,000 clones, about 80% of them seen once, and the ten largest clones take 6.6%. Sequences were obtained from naive CD4+ T cells from PBMCs, cultured in vitro. This sample's subset: naive CD4+ T cells isolated by negative enrichment. The receptors come from an adult with COVID-19.

This clone was recorded a few times. The CDR3 bases are TGTGCCAGCAGTTCACAACTTTCGCGGGGATACGTTGAGCAGTTCTTC. This encodes CASSSQLSRGYVEQFF. The J gene is TRBJ2-1, the V gene TRBV5-4, with D possibly being TRBD2 (6 bases). V gave up 5 bases and J gave up 9 bases, with 24 bases separating them. This CDR3 contains 16 residues. Germline V gene lookup returns CDR1 SGHNT and CDR2 YYREEE (reference sequence).

This clone was picked up a small number of times. This chain uses TRBV9 with TRBJ2-2; the D gene could be TRBD1 or TRBD2 (5 bases each). The CDR3 runs to 15 residues. Germline values: CDR1 SGDLS, CDR2 YYNGEE. V was pared by 4 bases and J by 5 bases, with 15 bases between. The CDR3 spells CASSPTGPRTGELFF. CDR3 in DNA: TGTGCCAGCAGCCCGACGGGGCCAAGGACCGGGGAGCTGTTTTTT. The full variable domain, with the rest looked up from reference TRBV9 and TRBJ2-2, is DSGVTQTPKHLITATGQRVTLRCSPRSGDLSVYWYQQSLDQGLQFLIQYYNGEERAKGNILERFSAQQFPDLHSELNLSSLELGDSALYFCASSPTGPRTGELFFGEGSRLTVL.

The V and J genes are TRBV27 and TRBJ2-7, with 7 bases identical to TRBD2. Trimming took 5 bases from V and 2 from J; bases not matched to a gene: 6. The CDR3 has 14 residues. Germline V gene data show CDR1 as MNHEY and CDR2 as SMNVEV (reference sequence). For the CDR3, the DNA is TGTGCCAGCAGTATGTGGGAGGGCCCCTACGAGCAGTACTTC. It encodes CASSMWEGPYEQYF.

The chain has TRBV19 and TRBJ2-7; no firm D call. In germline, CDR1 is LNHDA, CDR2 SQIVND (reference sequence). The CDR3 loop spans 15 amino acids. Trimming took off 6 bases at V and 0 bases at J, with 15 bases between the two ends. The CDR3: CASSPVLGLSYEQYF. CDR3 nucleotide sequence: TGTGCCAGTAGCCCCGTCCTAGGGCTCTCCTACGAGCAGTACTTC.

This clone appeared a few times. The chain carries TRBV5-1 and TRBJ1-6, with 8 positions matching TRBD1. The V segment lost 0 bases and the J segment 9 bases; nucleotides outside the gene matches: 8. Germline-derived CDR1 and CDR2 are SGHRS and YFSETQ. CDR3 length: 16 residues. As DNA, the CDR3 is TGCGCCAGCAGCTTGGAGTTGCAGGGGGCGTTTTCACCCCTCCACTTT. Its protein product is CASSLELQGAFSPLHF.

This chain uses TRBV10-3 with TRBJ1-1; the D gene is possibly TRBD1 (5 bases). This CDR3 region has 14 residues. Trimming pared 3 bases from V and 3 bases from J, leaving 11 bases between. The germline CDR1 and CDR2 sequences are ENHRY and SYGVKD. CDR3 sequence (DNA): TGTGCCATCAGTGATGGGAAAGGGGACACTGAAGCTTTCTTT. Translated: CAISDGKGDTEAFF.

This clone was counted once. This chain uses TRBV28 with TRBJ2-1, with D perhaps matching TRBD1 (7 bases). Per germline, CDR1 MDHEN and CDR2 SYDVKM. CDR3 size: 16 residues. The V and J ends lost 7 bases and 3 bases respectively, with 19 bases between them. The CDR3 DNA follows: TGTGCCAGCATCCCCGCGGGGACAGATGGCTACAATGAGCAGTTCTTC. Translation gives CASIPAGTDGYNEQFF.

This chain connects TRBV19 to TRBJ1-5; D is perhaps TRBD1 (5 bases). The CDR3 runs to 13 residues. V lost 5 bases and J 7 bases, leaving 12 bases between the germline ends. The germline CDR1 and CDR2 sequences are LNHDA and SQIVND (reference sequence). The DNA of the CDR3 is TGTGCCAGTAGTGGGGGGACTGGACAGCCCCAGCATTTT. Its translation: CASSGGTGQPQHF. The variable domain in full, completed from reference TRBV19 and TRBJ1-5, reads DGGITQSPKYLFRKEGQNVTLSCEQNLNHDAMYWYRQDPGQGLRLIYYSQIVNDFQKGDIAEGYSVSREKKESFPLTVTSAQKNPTAFYLCASSGGTGQPQHFGDGTRLSIL.

CDR3 in DNA: TGCGCCAGCAGCTTGATGGGCAGTGAGGAGACCCAGTACTTC. Translated, it gives CASSLMGSEETQYF. The genes are TRBV5-1 and TRBJ2-5; D unclear. Trimming pared 1 base from V and 5 bases from J, leaving 12 bases between. From germline, CDR1 is SGHRS and CDR2 YFSETQ. This CDR3 is built from 14 residues.

The V gene is TRBV28, the J gene TRBJ2-1; D may correspond to TRBD1 or TRBD2 (5 bases each). V lost 4 bases and J 5 bases, leaving 12 bases between the germline ends. The CDR3 totals 14 residues. The V gene's germline CDR1 is MDHEN and CDR2 SYDVKM. Written as DNA, the CDR3 is TGTGCCAGCAGTTCCGGGACGCCTAACAATGAGCAGTTCTTC. Encoded protein: CASSSGTPNNEQFF.

The CDR3 reads CASSIPSAYNEQFF. Here the CDR3 DNA reads TGTGCCAGTAGTATACCGTCAGCCTACAATGAGCAGTTCTTC. The genes are TRBV19 and TRBJ2-1, with D unclear. The germline V and J ends were trimmed by 2 bases and 2 bases, with 7 bases remaining between them. Germline V gene sequence: CDR1 LNHDA, CDR2 SQIVND (reference sequence). The CDR3 consists of 14 residues.

The chain carries TRBV10-2 and TRBJ2-3; D remains ambiguous. V was shortened by 6 bases and J by 2 bases, with 6 bases between the two germline ends. From germline, CDR1 is WSHSY and CDR2 SAAADI. The length of the CDR3 is 12 residues. CDR3 protein: CASRDLTDTQYF. In DNA form, the CDR3 reads TGCGCCAGCAGGGACCTCACAGATACGCAGTATTTT.

This clone was observed a handful of times. This chain connects TRBV28 to TRBJ1-5; D remains unclear. Per the germline V gene, CDR1 is MDHEN and CDR2 is SYDVKM. The CDR3 loop spans 12 amino acids. The V end was cut by 2 bases, the J end by 6 bases, with 5 bases between. The CDR3 protein is CASSLQTQPQHF. The CDR3 DNA reads TGTGCCAGCAGTTTACAAACTCAGCCCCAGCATTTT.

This clone was detected a few times. This chain joins TRBV28 and TRBJ1-5; no firm D call. Germline assignment: CDR1 MDHEN and CDR2 SYDVKM. CDR3 length equals 15 residues. Trimming stripped 3 bases from V and 4 bases from J, with 13 bases between. CDR3 nucleotides: TGTGCCAGCAGTTTTCTCCTCGGCAGAAATCAGCCCCAGCATTTT. It specifies CASSFLLGRNQPQHF.

The genes are TRBV19 and TRBJ1-4; D is unclear. The CDR3 extends over 15 amino acids. Trimming left V 4 bases short and J 4 bases short, with 13 bases between. Germline lookup yields CDR1 LNHDA and CDR2 SQIVND (reference sequence). CDR3 residues: CASSNADGVNEKLFF. CDR3 coding DNA: TGTGCCAGTAGTAACGCCGACGGAGTTAATGAAAAACTGTTTTTT.

This clone was seen just once. The chain employs TRBV2 and TRBJ2-3; no firm D call. Germline CDR1 is SNHLY and CDR2 is FYNNEI. With 10 bases removed from V and 2 bases from J, the gap between germline ends came to 10 bases. The length of the CDR3 is 12 residues. This CDR3 reads CANKENTDTQYF. In DNA form, the CDR3 reads TGTGCCAACAAGGAGAACACAGATACGCAGTATTTT.

CDR3 bases: TGTGCCAGCAGTTTGACTAGCGGGGGGTCCTACGAGCAGTACTTC. It encodes CASSLTSGGSYEQYF. The rearrangement joins TRBV28 to TRBJ2-7, with 13 bases that match TRBD2. Trimming took 3 bases from V and 1 from J; bases not matched to a gene: 0. This CDR3 has 15 amino acids. Germline V CDR1 and CDR2: MDHEN, SYDVKM.

CDR3 sequence (DNA): TGTGCCAGCAGTTACGGGCACTCCGAGCAGTACTTC. Protein product: CASSYGHSEQYF. This chain links TRBV6-2 or TRBV6-3 with TRBJ2-7; D is undetermined. Trimming shortened V by 2 bases and J by 6 bases, and 8 bases separated the two germline ends. This CDR3 region has 12 residues. CDR1 and CDR2 from the germline V gene are MNHEY and SVGEGT.

V usage is TRBV20-1 and J usage is TRBJ2-1; TRBD2 is a possible D gene (5 bases). The CDR3 is made up of 14 amino acids. V gave up 3 bases and J gave up 8 bases, with 17 bases separating them. CDR1 is DFQATT and CDR2 is SNEGSKA in the germline V gene (reference sequence). CDR3 loop: CSASFIGGSHEQFF. CDR3 in DNA: TGCAGTGCTAGTTTCATTGGCGGGTCCCATGAGCAGTTCTTC.

J is TRBJ2-5 and V is TRBV3-1 (or the pseudogene TRBV3-2); D may be TRBD1 (6 bases). Germline V CDR1 and CDR2: LGHDT, YNNKEL (reference sequence). The V gene lost 3 bases and the J gene lost 5 bases, with 13 bases spanning the gap. The CDR3 is 14 residues long. The CDR3 DNA reads as TGTGCCAGCAGCCAGCAGGGGTCTCGGGAGACCCAGTACTTC. Amino acids: CASSQQGSRETQYF.

V is TRBV28 and J is TRBJ1-2; D unresolved. This CDR3 contains 12 residues. Germline V gives CDR1 MDHEN, CDR2 SYDVKM. V lost 6 bases and J lost 8, with 13 bases in between. The CDR3 DNA reads TGTGCCAGCAGCCCCCGGATCTGGGGCTACACCTTC. Translating it yields CASSPRIWGYTF.